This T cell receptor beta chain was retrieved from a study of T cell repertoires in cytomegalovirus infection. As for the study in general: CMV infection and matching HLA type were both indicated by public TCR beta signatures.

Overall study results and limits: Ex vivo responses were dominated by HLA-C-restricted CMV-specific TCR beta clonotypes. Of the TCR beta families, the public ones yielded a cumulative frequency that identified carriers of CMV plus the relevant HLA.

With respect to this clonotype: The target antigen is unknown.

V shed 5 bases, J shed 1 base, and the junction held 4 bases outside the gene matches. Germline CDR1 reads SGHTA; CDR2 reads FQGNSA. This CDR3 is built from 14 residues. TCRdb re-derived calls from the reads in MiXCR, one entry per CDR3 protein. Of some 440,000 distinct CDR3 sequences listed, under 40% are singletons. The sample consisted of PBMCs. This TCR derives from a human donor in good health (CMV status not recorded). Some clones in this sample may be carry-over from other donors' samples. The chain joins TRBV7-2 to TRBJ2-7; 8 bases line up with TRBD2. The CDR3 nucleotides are TGTGCCAGCAGCCGGGGGGGGGCGTCCTACGAGCAGTACTTC. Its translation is CASSRGGASYEQYF. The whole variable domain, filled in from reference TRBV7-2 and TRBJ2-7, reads GAGVSQSPSNKVTEKGKDVELRCDPISGHTALYWYRQSLGQGLEFLIYFQGNSAPDKSGLPSDRFSAERTGGSVSTLTIQRTQQEDSAVYLCASSRGGASYEQYFGPGTRLTVT.